Listed here is a single TCR beta chain. The sample belongs to a study of shared clonotypes between healthy human individuals. Positive CCR7 selection of CD45RO-negative cells yielded the naive CD8 cells, and terminally differentiated effector memory CD45RA+ cells were excluded. V trimming: 5 bases; J trimming: 8 bases; junction bases outside the gene matches: 6. The CDR3 is made up of 13 amino acids. Germline values: CDR1 MDHEN, CDR2 SYDVKM. Each subset's genomic DNA was split evenly across several immunoSEQ plates. When replicate PCRs were run on sorted subsets, they used 200 to 250 ng DNA, 28,000 or so T cell genomes. Clones were sequenced by immunoSEQ multiplex PCR, and TCRdb holds only the in-frame ones, with some missing. The sample includes about 600,000 clones, roughly 98% of them seen just once.

The V and J genes are TRBV28 and TRBJ2-1; 7 bases map to TRBD2. Sequencing was performed on naive CD8+ T cells sorted from blood. This receptor was obtained from a man aged 25 to 40 in good health. The CDR3 spells CASSPLAAYEQFF. CDR3 bases: TGTGCCAGCAGTCCTCTAGCGGCCTATGAGCAGTTCTTC.